Shown below are 5 T cell receptor beta chains from a single sample sequenced in a study of Ad26.COV2.S vaccination and SARS-CoV-2 variants. Clones were read by immunoSEQ multiplex PCR, and TCRdb kept only the in-frame ones, dropping some. Counted here are a few hundred thousand clones, about nine tenths occurring once; the ten biggest clones make up 10% to 15%. The treatment here: around 19 received Ad26.COV2.S at low or high dose, single or two shots; 5 received placebo; per-sample allocation not given. Sampling occurred on day 63 after the first vaccine or placebo injection. Source: peripheral blood, taken in a trial of Ad26.COV2.S vaccine versus placebo. These TCRs come from a person between 18 and 65 years old who received the Ad26.COV2.S COVID-19 vaccine or a placebo.

This chain joins TRBV6-5 and TRBJ1-1; possibly TRBD1 for D (6 bases). This CDR3 comprises 12 residues. Between the trimmed V and J ends, which lost 6 bases and 5 bases, there was a span of 10 bases. Germline V CDR1 and CDR2: MNHEY, SVGAGI. CDR3 coding DNA: TGTGCCAGCAGGTCAGGGGTGACTGAAGCTTTCTTT. Its translation is CASRSGVTEAFF.

The chain has TRBV5-4 and TRBJ2-6; TRBD1 agrees at 9 bases. Trimming at V came to 3 bases and at J to 3 bases, leaving 7 bases not matched to a gene. Germline assignment: CDR1 SGHNT and CDR2 YYREEE (reference sequence). The CDR3 is 17 amino acids. Written as DNA, the CDR3 is TGTGCCAGCAGCTCACCCCGGACAGGGGTTGGGGCCAACGTCCTGACTTTC. Its translation: CASSSPRTGVGANVLTF.

The chain is built from TRBV10-1 and TRBJ2-3; D is unclear. CDR1 and CDR2 from the germline V gene are WNHNN and SYGVQD (reference sequence). V was trimmed by 2 bases and J by 3 bases, leaving 6 bases between them. The CDR3 has 13 amino acids. The chain's CDR3 is CASSEVLTDTQYF. The DNA for the CDR3 is TGCGCCAGCAGTGAGGTACTTACAGATACGCAGTATTTT.

This clone appeared a few times. The CDR3 DNA sequence: TGTGCCAGCAGCTTTTCTAGCGGAGAGATTCTGCTACCCAGGGGGTACGAGCAGTACTTC. It yields the protein CASSFSSGEILLPRGYEQYF. The genes are TRBV13 and TRBJ2-7, with D tentatively TRBD1 or TRBD2 (7 bases each). V lost 3 bases and J lost 4, with 31 bases in between. This CDR3 spans 20 amino acids. Germline lookup yields CDR1 PRHDT and CDR2 FYEKMQ (reference sequence).

This CDR3 reads CASRKRGGLIYEQYF. The CDR3 nucleotides are TGTGCCAGCAGAAAACGAGGGGGGTTAATCTACGAGCAGTACTTC. The J gene is TRBJ2-7, the V gene TRBV28; possibly TRBD1 or TRBD2 for D (6 bases each). The germline V and J ends were trimmed by 6 bases and 3 bases, with 18 bases remaining between them. This CDR3 has 15 amino acids. CDR1 and CDR2 from the germline V gene are MDHEN and SYDVKM. The full variable domain, in which reference TRBV28 and TRBJ2-7 provide the parts outside the CDR3, is DVKVTQSSRYLVKRTGEKVFLECVQDMDHENMFWYRQDPGLGLRLIYFSYDVKMKEKGDIPEGYSVSREKKERFSLILESASTNQTSMYLCASRKRGGLIYEQYFGPGTRLTVT.